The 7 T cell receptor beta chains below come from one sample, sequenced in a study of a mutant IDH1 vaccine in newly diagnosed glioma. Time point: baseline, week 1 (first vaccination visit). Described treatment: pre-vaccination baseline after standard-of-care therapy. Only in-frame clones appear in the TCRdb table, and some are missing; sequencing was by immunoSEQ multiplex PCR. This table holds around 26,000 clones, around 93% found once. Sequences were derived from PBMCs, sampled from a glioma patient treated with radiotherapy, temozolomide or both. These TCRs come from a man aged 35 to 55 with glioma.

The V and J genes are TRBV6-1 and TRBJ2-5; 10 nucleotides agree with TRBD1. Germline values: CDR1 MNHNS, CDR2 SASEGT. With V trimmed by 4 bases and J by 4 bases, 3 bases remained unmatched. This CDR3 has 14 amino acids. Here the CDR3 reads CASSATGGGETQYF. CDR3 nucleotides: TGTGCCAGCAGTGCGACAGGGGGCGGAGAGACCCAGTACTTC.

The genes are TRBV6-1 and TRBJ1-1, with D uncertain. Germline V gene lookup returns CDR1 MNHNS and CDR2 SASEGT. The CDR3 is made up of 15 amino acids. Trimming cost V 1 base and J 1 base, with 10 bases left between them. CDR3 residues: CASSEGMERNTEAFF. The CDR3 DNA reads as TGTGCCAGCAGTGAAGGCATGGAAAGGAACACTGAAGCTTTCTTT.

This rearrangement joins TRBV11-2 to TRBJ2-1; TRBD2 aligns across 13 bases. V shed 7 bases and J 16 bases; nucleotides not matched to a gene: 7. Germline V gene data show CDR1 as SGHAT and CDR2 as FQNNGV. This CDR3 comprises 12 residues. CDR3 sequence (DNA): TGTGCCAGCAAAGGACTAGCGGGAGAGTCTTTCTTC. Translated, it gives CASKGLAGESFF.

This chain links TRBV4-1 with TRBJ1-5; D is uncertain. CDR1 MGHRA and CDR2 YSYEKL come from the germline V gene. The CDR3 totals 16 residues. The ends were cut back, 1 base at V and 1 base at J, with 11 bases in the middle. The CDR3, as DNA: TGCGCCAGCAGCCAAGGAGTTTCAGTGAGCAATCAGCCCCAGCATTTT. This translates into CASSQGVSVSNQPQHF.

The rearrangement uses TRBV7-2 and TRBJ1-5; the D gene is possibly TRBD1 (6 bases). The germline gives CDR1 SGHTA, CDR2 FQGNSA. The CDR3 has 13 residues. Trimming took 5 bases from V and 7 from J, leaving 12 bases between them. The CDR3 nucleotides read TGTGCCAGCAGCCCACTGGACAGCCAGCCCCAGCATTTT. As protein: CASSPLDSQPQHF.

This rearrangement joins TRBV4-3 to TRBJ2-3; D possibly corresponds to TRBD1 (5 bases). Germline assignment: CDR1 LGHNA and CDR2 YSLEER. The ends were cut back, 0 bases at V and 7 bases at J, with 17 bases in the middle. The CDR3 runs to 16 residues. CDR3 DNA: TGCGCCAGCAGCCAAGATGGGCAGGGCGATGGGAATACGCAGTATTTT. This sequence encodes CASSQDGQGDGNTQYF.

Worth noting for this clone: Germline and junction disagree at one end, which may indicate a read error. CDR3 DNA sequence: TGTGCCAGTAGCATAGTTGCCACTAACTATGGCTACACCTTC. Amino acid sequence: CASSIVATNYGYTF. J is TRBJ1-2 and V is TRBV19; no definite D call. The CDR3 loop spans 14 amino acids. The germline gives CDR1 LNHDA, CDR2 SQIVND (reference sequence).